These 5 T cell receptor beta chains share one sample of origin, sequenced in a study of vaccination effects on CD4 cells after COVID-19. TCRdb's copy holds only in-frame clones and misses some; the assay was immunoSEQ multiplex PCR. This table has around 20,000 clones, less than 85% appearing once. CD4+ T cells specific for antigen were expanded with viral peptide pools by the ViraFEST assay before sequencing. Following a roughly ten-day culture, CD4+ T cells were purified. Everyone in the study got two shots of either the BNT162b2 or mRNA-1273 vaccine. The antigens these receptors bind are not known. This specimen was CD4+ T cells from PBMCs cultured with HCoV-229E spike peptides, taken after COVID-19 vaccination. These receptors originate from a human donor who received a COVID-19 vaccine.

The rearrangement joins TRBV12-2 to TRBJ1-2. TRBV12-2 is a recognized pseudogene. The CDR3 sequence is 14 residues long. The CDR3: CASRLPTGAHGYTF. CDR3 nucleotide sequence: TGTGCAAGTCGCCTTCCTACGGGGGCGCATGGCTACACCTTC.

This chain connects TRBV7-9 to TRBJ2-1; TRBD2 matches 7 bases. The V segment lost 4 bases and the J segment 7 bases; nucleotides outside the gene matches: 10. The germline CDR1 and CDR2 sequences are SEHNR and FQNEAQ (reference sequence). This CDR3 spans 15 amino acids. In nucleotides, the CDR3 is TGTGCCAGCAGCTATAGCGGGCGGCAGGATAATGAGCAGTTCTTC. It yields the protein CASSYSGRQDNEQFF.

The chain employs TRBV11-2 and TRBJ2-5; TRBD1 or TRBD2 may be the D gene (5 bases each). V was shortened by 4 bases and J by 4 bases, with 10 bases between the two germline ends. The CDR3 sequence is 13 residues long. Germline V gene lookup returns CDR1 SGHAT and CDR2 FQNNGV. The CDR3 here is CASSSGLRETQYF. DNA of the CDR3: TGTGCCAGCAGCTCGGGGCTCCGAGAGACCCAGTACTTC.

The chain is built from TRBV7-2 and TRBJ2-7; 9 bases align to TRBD2. The CDR3 is 15 residues long. Germline V CDR1 and CDR2: SGHTA, FQGNSA. Trimming removed 2 bases from V and 4 bases from J; junction bases left unmatched: 6. The CDR3 here is CASSLSSGRHYEQYF. CDR3 nucleotide sequence: TGTGCCAGCAGCTTAAGTAGCGGGAGACATTACGAGCAGTACTTC.

The rearrangement uses TRBV5-1 and TRBJ2-3; 13 bases align to TRBD2. The CDR3 totals 16 residues. Per the germline V gene, CDR1 is SGHRS and CDR2 is YFSETQ. V was clipped by 4 bases and J by 3 bases; unmatched bases: 5. The CDR3: CASSEGTSGATDTQYF. The CDR3 DNA follows: TGCGCCAGCAGCGAAGGGACTAGCGGGGCAACAGATACGCAGTATTTT.